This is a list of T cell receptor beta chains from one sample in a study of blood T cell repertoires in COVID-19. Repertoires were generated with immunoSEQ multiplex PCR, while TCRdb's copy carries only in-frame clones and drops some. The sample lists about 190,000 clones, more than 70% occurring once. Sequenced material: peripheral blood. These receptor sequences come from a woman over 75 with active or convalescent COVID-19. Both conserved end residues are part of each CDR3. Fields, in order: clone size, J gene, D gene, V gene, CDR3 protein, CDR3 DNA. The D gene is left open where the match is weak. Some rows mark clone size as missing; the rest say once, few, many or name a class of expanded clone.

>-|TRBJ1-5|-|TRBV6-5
CASSYGQGRNQPQHF
TGTGCCAGCAGTTACGGGCAGGGCCGCAATCAGCCCCAGCATTTT
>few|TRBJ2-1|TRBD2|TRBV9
CASSVGRLAGGDEQFF
TGTGCCAGCAGCGTAGGTCGGCTAGCGGGGGGGGATGAGCAGTTCTTC
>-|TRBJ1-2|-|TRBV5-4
CASSPRGGQANGYTF
TGTGCCAGCAGCCCCCGGGGGGGGCAAGCGAATGGCTACACCTTC
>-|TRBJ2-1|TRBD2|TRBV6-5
CASSYGLAAYNEQFF
TGTGCCAGCAGTTACGGACTAGCGGCCTACAATGAGCAGTTCTTC
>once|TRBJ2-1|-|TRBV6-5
CASSYSKVDRGEQFF
TGTGCCAGCAGTTACTCGAAGGTGGACCGAGGGGAGCAGTTCTTC
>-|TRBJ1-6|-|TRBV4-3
CASSQSPRGNNSPLHF
TGCGCCAGCAGCCAGTCCCCCCGGGGAAATAATTCACCCCTCCACTTT
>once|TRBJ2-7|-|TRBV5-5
CASSLEGGKRWEQYF
TGTGCCAGCAGCTTGGAGGGAGGCAAACGGTGGGAGCAGTACTTC
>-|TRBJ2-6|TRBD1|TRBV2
CAKDRKFSGANVLTF
TGTGCCAAGGACAGGAAGTTCTCTGGGGCCAACGTCCTGACTTTC
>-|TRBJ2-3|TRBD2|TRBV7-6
CASSRGTSGNTDTQYF
TGTGCCAGCAGCCGGGGGACTAGCGGAAACACAGATACGCAGTATTTT
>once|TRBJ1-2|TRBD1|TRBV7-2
CASSRQGWDGYTF
TGTGCCAGCAGCCGACAGGGTTGGGATGGCTACACCTTC
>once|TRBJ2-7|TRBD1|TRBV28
CASRNLQGKQYF
TGTGCCAGCAGAAACCTACAGGGGAAGCAGTACTTC
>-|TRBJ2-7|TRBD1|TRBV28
CASSRTGYEQYF
TGTGCCAGCAGTCGGACAGGCTACGAGCAGTACTTC
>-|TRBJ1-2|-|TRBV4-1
CASSQVNLQGGYTF
TGCGCCAGCAGCCAAGTTAATCTCCAGGGTGGCTACACCTTC
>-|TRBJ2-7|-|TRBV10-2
CASSDEGYEQYF
TGCGCCAGCAGTGACGAGGGCTACGAGCAGTACTTC
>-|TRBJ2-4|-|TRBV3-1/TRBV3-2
CASSPTGRAKNIQYF
TGTGCCAGCAGCCCGACAGGCCGAGCCAAAAACATTCAGTACTTC
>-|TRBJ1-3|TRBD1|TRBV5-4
CASSLGQGNGNTIYF
TGTGCCAGCAGCTTGGGACAGGGGAATGGAAACACCATATATTTT
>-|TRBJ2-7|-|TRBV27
CASSPIQLAPVWQYF
TGTGCCAGCAGTCCCATCCAGTTAGCGCCGGTGTGGCAGTACTTC
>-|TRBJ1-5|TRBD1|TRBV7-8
CASSPTRTGGFNQPQHF
TGTGCCAGCAGCCCGACAAGGACAGGGGGCTTCAATCAGCCCCAGCATTTT
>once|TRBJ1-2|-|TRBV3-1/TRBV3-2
CASSQATQGSGYTF
TGTGCCAGCAGCCAAGCGACCCAGGGGTCTGGCTACACCTTC
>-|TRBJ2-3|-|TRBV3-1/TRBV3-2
CASSEQIFSDTQYF
TGTGCCAGCAGCGAACAAATCTTTTCAGATACGCAGTATTTT
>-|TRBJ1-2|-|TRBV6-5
CASSSRTSNYGYTF
TGTGCCAGCAGTTCCCGGACAAGTAACTATGGCTACACCTTC
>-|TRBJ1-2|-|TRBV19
CASSINRDYGYTF
TGTGCCAGTAGTATAAACCGGGACTATGGCTACACCTTC
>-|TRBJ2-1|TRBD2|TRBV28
CASRTRLAGGRSEQFF
TGTGCCAGCAGAACTAGACTAGCGGGGGGGAGGAGTGAGCAGTTCTTC
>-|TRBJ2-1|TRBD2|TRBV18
CASSKAGGPGNEQFF
TGTGCCAGCTCAAAAGCGGGGGGGCCTGGCAATGAGCAGTTCTTC
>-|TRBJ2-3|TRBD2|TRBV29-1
CSVGLSGGSADTQYF
TGCAGCGTTGGGTTGAGCGGGGGATCCGCAGATACGCAGTATTTT
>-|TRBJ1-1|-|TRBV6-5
CASKIDRLNTEAFF
TGTGCCAGCAAAATTGACAGGCTGAACACTGAAGCTTTCTTT
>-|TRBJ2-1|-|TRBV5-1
CASSLDSNEQFF
TGCGCCAGCAGCTTGGACAGCAATGAGCAGTTCTTC
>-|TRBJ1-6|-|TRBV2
CASSVYRDNSPLHF
TGTGCCAGCAGTGTTTACAGGGATAATTCACCCCTCCACTTT
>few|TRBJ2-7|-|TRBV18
CASSVGGRGSEQYF
TGTGCCAGCTCCGTTGGAGGACGAGGATCCGAGCAGTACTTC
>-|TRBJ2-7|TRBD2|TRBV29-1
CSVASGGHPGEQYF
TGCAGCGTTGCGAGCGGGGGCCACCCCGGCGAGCAGTACTTC
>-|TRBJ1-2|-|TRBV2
CASSEVGGYGYTF
TGTGCCAGCAGTGAAGTTGGGGGGTATGGCTACACCTTC
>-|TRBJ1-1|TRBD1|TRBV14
CASSDRGRGAFF
TGTGCCAGCAGCGACAGGGGGCGCGGAGCTTTCTTT
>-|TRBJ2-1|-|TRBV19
CASSIGTVSYNEQFF
TGTGCCAGTAGTATAGGGACAGTCTCCTACAATGAGCAGTTCTTC
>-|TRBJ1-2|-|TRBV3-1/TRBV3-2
CASSQGLQYGYTF
TGTGCCAGCAGCCAAGGCTTACAGTATGGCTACACCTTC
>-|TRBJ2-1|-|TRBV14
CASSKLSGGANEQFF
TGTGCCAGCAGCAAATTATCTGGGGGGGCGAATGAGCAGTTCTTC
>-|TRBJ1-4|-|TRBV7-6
CASSPLGGSNEKLFF
TGTGCCAGCAGCCCCCTAGGGGGTTCAAATGAAAAACTGTTTTTT
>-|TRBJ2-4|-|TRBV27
CASSTDRKRAKNIQYF
TGTGCCAGCAGCACAGACAGGAAGCGAGCCAAAAACATTCAGTACTTC
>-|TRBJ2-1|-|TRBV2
CASSERWRAGEQFF
TGTGCCAGCAGTGAACGCTGGCGGGCCGGTGAGCAGTTCTTC
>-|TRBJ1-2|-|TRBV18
CASSLTGGNGYTF
TGTGCCAGCTCCCTCACCGGGGGGAATGGCTACACCTTC
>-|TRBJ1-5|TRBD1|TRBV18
CASSPQGDNQPQHF
TGTGCCAGCTCACCCCAGGGGGACAATCAGCCCCAGCATTTT
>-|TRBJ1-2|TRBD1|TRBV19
CASSDRTGGYGYTF
TGTGCCAGTAGTGACCGGACAGGGGGATATGGCTACACCTTC
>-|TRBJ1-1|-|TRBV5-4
CASSFRGGRWAEAFF
TGTGCCAGCAGCTTTAGGGGGGGAAGGTGGGCTGAAGCTTTCTTT
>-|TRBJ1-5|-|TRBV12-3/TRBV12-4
CASSLPLGAQHF
TGTGCCAGCAGTTTACCCCTCGGGGCCCAGCATTTT
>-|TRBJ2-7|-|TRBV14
CASSLGHSYEQYF
TGTGCCAGCAGCCTGGGACACTCCTACGAGCAGTACTTC
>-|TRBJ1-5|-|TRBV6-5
CASWATGYNQPQHF
TGTGCCAGCTGGGCTACAGGGTACAATCAGCCCCAGCATTTT
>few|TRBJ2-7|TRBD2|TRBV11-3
CATESGGEQYF
TGTGCCACGGAAAGCGGGGGCGAGCAGTACTTC
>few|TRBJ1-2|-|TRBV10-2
CASSDTNYGYTF
TGCGCCAGCAGTGACACTAACTATGGCTACACCTTC
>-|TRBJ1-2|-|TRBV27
CASSLNRLYYGYTF
TGTGCCAGCAGTTTAAACAGGCTATACTATGGCTACACCTTC
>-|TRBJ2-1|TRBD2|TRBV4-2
CASSQGSASGGNEQFF
TGTGCCAGCAGCCAAGGCTCGGCTAGCGGGGGCAATGAGCAGTTCTTC
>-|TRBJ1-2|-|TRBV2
CASIRFGYGYTF
TGTGCCAGCATCCGGTTTGGTTATGGCTACACCTTC
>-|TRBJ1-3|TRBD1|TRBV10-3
CAISARQGALLSGNTIYF
TGTGCCATCAGTGCCCGGCAGGGGGCTTTATTATCCGGAAACACCATATATTTT
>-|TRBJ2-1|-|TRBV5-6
CASSLGGYEQFF
TGTGCCAGCAGCTTGGGGGGCTATGAGCAGTTCTTC
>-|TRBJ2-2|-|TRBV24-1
CATRPQTTGELFF
TGTGCCACCAGACCCCAAACAACCGGGGAGCTGTTTTTT
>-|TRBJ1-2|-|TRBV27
CASSNHREGDYGYTF
TGTGCCAGCAGCAACCACAGGGAGGGGGACTATGGCTACACCTTC
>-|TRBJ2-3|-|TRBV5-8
CASSLTGTPVDTQYF
TGTGCCAGCAGCCTAACCGGGACTCCCGTCGATACGCAGTATTTT
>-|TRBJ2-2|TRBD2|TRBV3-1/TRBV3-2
CASSQVLASTGELFF
TGTGCCAGCAGCCAAGTACTAGCGAGTACCGGGGAGCTGTTTTTT
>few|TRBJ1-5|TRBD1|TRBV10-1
CASAIGTATYSNQPQHF
TGCGCCAGTGCAATCGGGACAGCGACGTATAGCAATCAGCCCCAGCATTTT
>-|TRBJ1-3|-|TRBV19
CASSVAGTVGNTIYF
TGTGCCAGTAGTGTCGCGGGGACGGTCGGAAACACCATATATTTT
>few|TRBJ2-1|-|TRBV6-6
CASSPSSSYNEQFF
TGTGCCAGCAGTCCAAGTAGCTCCTACAATGAGCAGTTCTTC
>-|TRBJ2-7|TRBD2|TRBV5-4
CASSSGGLSGSYEQYF
TGTGCCAGCAGCTCGGGGGGACTGTCGGGCTCCTACGAGCAGTACTTC